One and the same sample provided the 2 T cell receptor beta chains below, sequenced in a study of CD8+ T cells in alopecia areata. Extraction of RNA preceded its reverse transcription into cDNA, which served as the sequencing template. Sequencing used immunoSEQ multiplex PCR; TCRdb keeps in-frame clones, though not all of them. The table includes more than 100,000 clones, around three fifths detected once. Sequencing input: CD4+ T cells sorted from blood. The receptors come from a human donor in good health.

The chain employs TRBV30 and TRBJ2-1; D is undetermined. From germline, CDR1 is GTSNPN and CDR2 SVGIG (reference sequence). Trimming cost V 3 bases and J 4 bases, with 13 bases left between them. The CDR3 length is 14 residues. CDR3 amino acids: CAWSDLVGYNEQFF. CDR3 in DNA: TGTGCCTGGAGCGATCTGGTGGGGTACAATGAGCAGTTCTTC.

In this sample, this clone turned up a few times. The rearrangement links TRBV7-2 to TRBJ2-3; TRBD2 aligns across 8 bases. Germline V gene lookup returns CDR1 SGHTA and CDR2 FQGNSA. Germline trimming cut 2 bases from V and 6 bases from J; bases unmatched to any gene: 4. CDR3 length: 14 amino acids. In DNA form, the CDR3 reads TGTGCCAGCAGCTTATCGGGGGGGCCTGATACGCAGTATTTT. Its translation is CASSLSGGPDTQYF.